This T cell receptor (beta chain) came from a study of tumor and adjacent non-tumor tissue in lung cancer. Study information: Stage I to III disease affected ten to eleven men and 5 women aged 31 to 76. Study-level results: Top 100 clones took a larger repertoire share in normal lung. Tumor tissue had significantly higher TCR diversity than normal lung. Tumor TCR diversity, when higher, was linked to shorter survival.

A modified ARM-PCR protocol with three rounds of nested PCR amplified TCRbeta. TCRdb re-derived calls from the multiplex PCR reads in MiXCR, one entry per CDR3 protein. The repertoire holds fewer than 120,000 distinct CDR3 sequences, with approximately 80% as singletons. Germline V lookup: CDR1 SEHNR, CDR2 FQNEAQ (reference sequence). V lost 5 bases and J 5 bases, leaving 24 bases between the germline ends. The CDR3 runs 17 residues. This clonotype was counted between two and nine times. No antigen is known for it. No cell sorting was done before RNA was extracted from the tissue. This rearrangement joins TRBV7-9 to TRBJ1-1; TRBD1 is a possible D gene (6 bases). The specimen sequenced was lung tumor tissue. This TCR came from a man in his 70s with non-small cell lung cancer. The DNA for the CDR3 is TGTGCCAGCAGCCGAGGATCGGTTTCGACAGGCGGGACTGAAGCTTTCTTT. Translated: CASSRGSVSTGGTEAFF.